Sequencing of this TCR beta chain was carried out in a study of blood T cell repertoires in COVID-19. Study-wide background: T cells, B-cell-depleted T cells, or PBMCs supplied cDNA or gDNA.

Grouping used clinical history reported by participants in a survey and questionnaire. Before being deemed recovered, Cohort 3 donors had two negative PCRs, clearance, or symptom resolution. As handled by the study authors: Quantification of nucleated cells was approximated via reference gene primer amplification. Sequenced by immunoSEQ multiplex PCR; TCRdb stores in-frame clones only, minus some. V, J and clone size reflect that table, while D and trimming were determined from the DNA. Seen here are some 300,000 clones, roughly 89% observed once, and the top ten hold around 9%. Germline V gives CDR1 MNHEY, CDR2 SMNVEV (reference sequence). The CDR3 has 13 residues. The germline V and J ends were trimmed by 2 bases and 4 bases, with 9 bases remaining between them.

The sequenced material came from PBMCs or T cells enriched from blood (not recorded which). The TCR originated in a young woman who had recovered from COVID-19. The rearrangement joins TRBV27 to TRBJ2-7; no clear D gene. The CDR3 nucleotides read TGTGCCAGCAGTTTAGGGCAGCCTTACGAGCAGTACTTC. It is translated as CASSLGQPYEQYF.